The rows below give T cell receptor beta chains drawn from one sample of a study of T cells after yellow fever vaccination. TCRdb ran MiXCR on the 5' RACE reads and lists one entry per CDR3 protein. The data show about 130,000 distinct CDR3 sequences, 8.9% seen once. The sample here was CD8+ T cells sorted from PBMCs, taken on the day of the yellow fever booster vaccination. These TCRs come from a man in his late teens or twenties who received the YFV17D yellow fever vaccine. Each CDR3 is given without its conserved first and last residue. D genes are given only for firm matches.

v_gene	d_gene	j_gene	CDR3aa
TRBV7-3	NA	TRBJ2-1	ASSSYDGSSYNEQF
TRBV4-2	NA	TRBJ1-2	ASSQGGNSYT
TRBV11-2	NA	TRBJ1-6	ASSAGQYNSPLH
TRBV6-1	NA	TRBJ2-2	ASNSRTEMTGELF
TRBV2	NA	TRBJ1-6	ASSEPGLSATNSPLH
TRBV28	NA	TRBJ1-1	ASTQGSAEAF
TRBV6-5	NA	TRBJ1-1	ASSYSRGTNTEAF
TRBV12-3/TRBV12-4	NA	TRBJ2-7	ASKITGSPSYEQY
TRBV18	NA	TRBJ2-7	ASSPPGLSRELYEQY
TRBV4-2	TRBD2	TRBJ2-7	ASSQGLTQSYEQY
TRBV15	TRBD2	TRBJ2-2	ATRNGLAGNTGELF
TRBV6-6	TRBD2	TRBJ2-3	ASSLLAATDTQY
TRBV29-1	NA	TRBJ2-3	SVVGGATSTDTQY
TRBV5-1	NA	TRBJ1-1	ASSPAGGTEAF
TRBV5-1	TRBD1	TRBJ2-1	ASSLVGLGGTGDNEQF
TRBV7-9	NA	TRBJ1-3	ASSSTSARENTIY
TRBV12-3/TRBV12-4	TRBD1	TRBJ1-1	ASSLLGQDTEAF
TRBV4-1	TRBD1	TRBJ2-1	ASRIMPGQGAYEFGNEQF
TRBV9	TRBD1	TRBJ2-1	ASSVSAGTAYNEQF
TRBV4-3	NA	TRBJ1-6	ASSHNGGYNSPLH
TRBV4-3	TRBD2	TRBJ2-3	ASSQDKLAGGVTDTQY
TRBV4-2	NA	TRBJ2-3	ASSHGTGTDTQY
TRBV20-1	TRBD1	TRBJ1-2	SARELGQGHYGYT
TRBV6-4	NA	TRBJ2-3	ASSTGPTDTQY
TRBV6-2/TRBV6-3	TRBD2	TRBJ2-3	ASSSTGTSGENTQY
TRBV5-1	NA	TRBJ2-3	ASSLTLAGLTDTQY
TRBV6-1	NA	TRBJ1-6	ASSERDNSPLH
TRBV7-7	NA	TRBJ2-1	ASSLNIRSSYNEQF
TRBV19	NA	TRBJ1-1	ASFGAGPMNTEAF
TRBV6-5	NA	TRBJ1-2	ASSSLGYGYT
TRBV11-2	NA	TRBJ2-2	ASSPSLGGELF
TRBV12-3/TRBV12-4	NA	TRBJ2-7	ASTTGSQGGSYEQY
TRBV20-1	NA	TRBJ1-2	SARDLRMGQDGYT
TRBV5-6	NA	TRBJ2-1	ASIRGVSSYNEQF
TRBV12-3/TRBV12-4	NA	TRBJ1-2	ASSFARPDYGYT
TRBV7-9	TRBD1	TRBJ2-7	ASSTGQGDYEQY
TRBV20-1	TRBD1	TRBJ2-7	SARIDRENPFEQY
TRBV27	NA	TRBJ1-1	ASVGRVGTEAF
TRBV5-1	TRBD2	TRBJ2-3	ASSSGLAGEDTQY
TRBV7-2	TRBD2	TRBJ2-7	ASSLGRESYEQY
TRBV5-1	NA	TRBJ2-5	ASSLMWGETQY